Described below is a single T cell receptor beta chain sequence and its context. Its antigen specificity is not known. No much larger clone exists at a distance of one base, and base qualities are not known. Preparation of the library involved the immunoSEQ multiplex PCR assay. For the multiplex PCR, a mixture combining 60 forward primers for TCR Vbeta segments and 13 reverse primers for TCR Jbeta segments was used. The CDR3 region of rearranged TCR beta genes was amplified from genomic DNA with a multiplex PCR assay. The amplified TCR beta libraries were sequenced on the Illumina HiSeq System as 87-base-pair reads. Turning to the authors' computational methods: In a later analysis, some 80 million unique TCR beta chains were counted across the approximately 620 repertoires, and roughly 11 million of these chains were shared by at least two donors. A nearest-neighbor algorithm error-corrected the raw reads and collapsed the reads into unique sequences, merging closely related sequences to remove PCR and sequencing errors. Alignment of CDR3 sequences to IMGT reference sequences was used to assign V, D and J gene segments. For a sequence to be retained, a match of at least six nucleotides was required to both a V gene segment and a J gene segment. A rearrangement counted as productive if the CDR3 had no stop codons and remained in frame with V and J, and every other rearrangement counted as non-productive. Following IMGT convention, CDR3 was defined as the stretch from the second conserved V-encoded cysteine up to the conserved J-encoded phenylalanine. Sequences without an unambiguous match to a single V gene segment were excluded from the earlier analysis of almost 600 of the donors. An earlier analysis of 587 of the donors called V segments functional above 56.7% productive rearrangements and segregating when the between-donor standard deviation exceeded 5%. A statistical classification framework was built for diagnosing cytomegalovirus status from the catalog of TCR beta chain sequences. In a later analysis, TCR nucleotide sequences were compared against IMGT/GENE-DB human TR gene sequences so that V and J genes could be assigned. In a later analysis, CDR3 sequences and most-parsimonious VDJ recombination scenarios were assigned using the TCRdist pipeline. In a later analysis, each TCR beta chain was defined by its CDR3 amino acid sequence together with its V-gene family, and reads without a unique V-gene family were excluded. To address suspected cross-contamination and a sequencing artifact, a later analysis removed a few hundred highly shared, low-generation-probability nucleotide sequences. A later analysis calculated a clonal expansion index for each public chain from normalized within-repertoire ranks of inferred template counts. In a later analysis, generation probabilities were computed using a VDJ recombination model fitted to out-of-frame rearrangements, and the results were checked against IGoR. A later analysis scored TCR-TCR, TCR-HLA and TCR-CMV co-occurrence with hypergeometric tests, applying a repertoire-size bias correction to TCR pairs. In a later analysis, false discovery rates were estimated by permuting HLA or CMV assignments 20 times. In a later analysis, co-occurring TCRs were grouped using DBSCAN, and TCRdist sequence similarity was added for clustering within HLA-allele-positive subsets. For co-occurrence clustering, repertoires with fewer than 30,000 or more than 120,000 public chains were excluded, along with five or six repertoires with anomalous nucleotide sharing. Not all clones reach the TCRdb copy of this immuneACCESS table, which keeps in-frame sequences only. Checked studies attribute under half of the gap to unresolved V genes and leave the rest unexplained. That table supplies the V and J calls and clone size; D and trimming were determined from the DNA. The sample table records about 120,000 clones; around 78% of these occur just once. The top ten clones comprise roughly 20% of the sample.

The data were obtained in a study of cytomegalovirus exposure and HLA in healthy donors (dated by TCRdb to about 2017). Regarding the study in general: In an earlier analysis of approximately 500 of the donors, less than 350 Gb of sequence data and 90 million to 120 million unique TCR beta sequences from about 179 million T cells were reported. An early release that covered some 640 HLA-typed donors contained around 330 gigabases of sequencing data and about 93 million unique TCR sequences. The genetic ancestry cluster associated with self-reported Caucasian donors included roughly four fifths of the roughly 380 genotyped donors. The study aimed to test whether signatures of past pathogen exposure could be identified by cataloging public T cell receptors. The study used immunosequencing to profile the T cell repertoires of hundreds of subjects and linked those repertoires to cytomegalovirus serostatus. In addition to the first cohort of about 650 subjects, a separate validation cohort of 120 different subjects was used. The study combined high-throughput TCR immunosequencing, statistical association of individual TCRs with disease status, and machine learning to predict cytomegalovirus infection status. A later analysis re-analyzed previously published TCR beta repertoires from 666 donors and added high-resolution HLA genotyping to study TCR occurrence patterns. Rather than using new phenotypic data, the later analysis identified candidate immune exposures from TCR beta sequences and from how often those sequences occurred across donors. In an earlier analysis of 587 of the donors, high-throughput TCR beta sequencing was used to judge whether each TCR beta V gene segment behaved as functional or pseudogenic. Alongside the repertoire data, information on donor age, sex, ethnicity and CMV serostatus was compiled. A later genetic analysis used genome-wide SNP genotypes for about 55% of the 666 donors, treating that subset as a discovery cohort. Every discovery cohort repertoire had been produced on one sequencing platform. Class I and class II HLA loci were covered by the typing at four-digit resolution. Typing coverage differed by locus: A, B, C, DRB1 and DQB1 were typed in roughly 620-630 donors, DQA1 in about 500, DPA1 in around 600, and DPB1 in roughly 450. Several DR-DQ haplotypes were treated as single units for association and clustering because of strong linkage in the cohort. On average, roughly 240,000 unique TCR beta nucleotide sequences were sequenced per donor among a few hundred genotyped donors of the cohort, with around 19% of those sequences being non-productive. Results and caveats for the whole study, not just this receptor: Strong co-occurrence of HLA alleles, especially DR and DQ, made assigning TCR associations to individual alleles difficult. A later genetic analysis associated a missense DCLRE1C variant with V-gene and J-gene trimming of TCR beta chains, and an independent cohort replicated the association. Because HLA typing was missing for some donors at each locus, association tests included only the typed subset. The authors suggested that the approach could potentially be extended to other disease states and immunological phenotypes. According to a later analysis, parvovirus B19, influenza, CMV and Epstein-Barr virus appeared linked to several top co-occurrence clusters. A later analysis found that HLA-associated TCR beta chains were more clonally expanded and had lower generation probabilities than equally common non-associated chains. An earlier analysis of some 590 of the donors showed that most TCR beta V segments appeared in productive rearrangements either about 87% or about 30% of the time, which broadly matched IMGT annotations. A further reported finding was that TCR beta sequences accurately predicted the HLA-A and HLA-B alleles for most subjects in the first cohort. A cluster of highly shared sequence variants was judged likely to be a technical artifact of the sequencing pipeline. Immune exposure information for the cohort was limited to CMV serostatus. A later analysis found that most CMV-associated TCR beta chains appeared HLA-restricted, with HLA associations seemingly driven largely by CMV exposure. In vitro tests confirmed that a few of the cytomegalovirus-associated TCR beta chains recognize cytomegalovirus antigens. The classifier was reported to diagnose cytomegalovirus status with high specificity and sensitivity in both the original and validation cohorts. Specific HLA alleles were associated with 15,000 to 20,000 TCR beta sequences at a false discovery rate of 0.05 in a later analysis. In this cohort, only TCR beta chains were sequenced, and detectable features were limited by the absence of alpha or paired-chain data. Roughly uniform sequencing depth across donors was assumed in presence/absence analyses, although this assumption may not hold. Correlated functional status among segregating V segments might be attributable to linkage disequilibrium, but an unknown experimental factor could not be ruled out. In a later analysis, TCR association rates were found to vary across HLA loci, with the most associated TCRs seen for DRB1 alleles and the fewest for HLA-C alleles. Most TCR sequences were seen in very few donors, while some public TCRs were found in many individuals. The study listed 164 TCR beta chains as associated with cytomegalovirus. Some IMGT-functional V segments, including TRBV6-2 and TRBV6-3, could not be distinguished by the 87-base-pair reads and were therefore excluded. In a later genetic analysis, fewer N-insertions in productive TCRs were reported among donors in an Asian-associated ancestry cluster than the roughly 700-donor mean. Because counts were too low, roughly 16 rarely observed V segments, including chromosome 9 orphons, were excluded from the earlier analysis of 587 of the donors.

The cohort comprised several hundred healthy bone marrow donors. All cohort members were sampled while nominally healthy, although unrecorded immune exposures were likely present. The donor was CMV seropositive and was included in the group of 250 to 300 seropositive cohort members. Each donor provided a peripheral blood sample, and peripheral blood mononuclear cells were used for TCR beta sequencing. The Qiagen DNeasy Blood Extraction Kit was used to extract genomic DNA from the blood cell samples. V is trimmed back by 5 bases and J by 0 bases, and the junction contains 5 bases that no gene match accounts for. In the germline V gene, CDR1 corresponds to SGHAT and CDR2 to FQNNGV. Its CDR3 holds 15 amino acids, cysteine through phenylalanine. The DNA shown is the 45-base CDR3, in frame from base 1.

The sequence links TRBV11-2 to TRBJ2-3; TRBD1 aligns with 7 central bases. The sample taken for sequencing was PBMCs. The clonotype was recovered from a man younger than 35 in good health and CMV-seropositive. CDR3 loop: CASSQQGPSTDTQYF. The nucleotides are TGTGCCAGCAGCCAACAGGGGCCTAGCACAGATACGCAGTATTTT.